This TCR beta chain was identified in a study of CD8+CD57+ T cells in acquired aplastic anemia (dated by TCRdb to between 2017 and 2018). Study-level background: A mean of about 3.2 ug of DNA, ranging from roughly 0.19 to 27.4 ug, was extracted from sorted CD4+ and CD8+ cells. A CD8+CD57+ expansion meant a frequency higher than the mean frequency seen in healthy subjects.

Patients chosen for sequencing had shown expansion of CD8+CD57+ cells by flow cytometry. Every patient had a diagnosis of severe acquired aplastic anemia based on International Study of Aplastic Anemia and Agranulocytosis and Camitta criteria. No patient had received any therapy when blood was sampled. In the study, sorted CD4+ and CD8+ blood T cells from patients with severe aplastic anemia and from healthy subjects underwent deep sequencing of TCR repertoires. In the USA, patient enrollment took place under clinicaltrials.gov protocols 00001620, 01623167, 00001397, 00071045, 00081523 and 00961064. Ficoll-Paque density gradient centrifugation was used to isolate peripheral blood mononuclear cells. Before DNA was extracted, CD4+ and CD8+ T cells were sorted using either FACS or magnetic beads. Overall study outcomes, separate from this receptor: Patients and healthy controls showed no significant difference in CD8+ Simpson's diversity (P=0.060). Although 25 to 30 CD8+ CDR3 sequences were shared by patients and controls, these sequences appeared highly expressed in patients and within the immunodominant clones of patients.

Of note for this clonotype: Its antigen is still unknown. The sample holds no much larger clone one base away, and base qualities are not on file.

Unmatched junction bases come to 1, with V trimmed by 3 bases and J by 6 bases. The CDR3, from cysteine to phenylalanine, totals 12 residues. This entry keeps only the CDR3 DNA: 36 bases, framed from base 1. The germline V gene specifies SNHLY as CDR1 and FYNNEI as CDR2. Profiling of TCR beta VDJ combinations and CDR3 sequences used genomic DNA as the template. An Illumina HiSeq 2000 was the platform used for TCR repertoire sequencing. The published analysis was carried out like this. Repertoires were assessed using TRBV/TRBJ rearrangement plots, CDR3 size and DJ length profiles, and Simpson's diversity index. Whichever DNA sequence was most abundant in the deep sequencing data was defined as the immunodominant clone. CDR3 amino acid sequences were screened for sharing across subjects and were compared with published repertoires and the VDJdb database. TCRdb applied fastp at Q25 and MiXCR to the public reads, then kept only in-frame beta chains. All rows with the same CDR3 protein become a single entry with the most common DNA and genes. The V and J calls come from TCRdb's annotation, not from the publication. The sample table shows approximately 220,000 distinct CDR3 sequences, and less than 60% are seen once. The top ten clones comprise just under 20% of the sample.

The TCR sequence derives from a human donor with aplastic anemia. Recombination joined TRBV2 with TRBJ1-1; TRBD1 agrees with 7 junctional bases. Sequenced sample: sorted CD4+, CD8+, or CD8+CD57+ T cells (not recorded which) from PBMCs. The nucleotides are TGTGCCAGCAGTGAGCAGGGGGCTGAAGCTTTCTTT. The translation is CASSEQGAEAFF. With the rest looked up from the reference TRBV2 and TRBJ1-1 genes rather than sequenced, the full variable domain is EPEVTQTPSHQVTQMGQEVILRCVPISNHLYFYWYRQILGQKVEFLVSFYNNEISEKSEIFDDQFSVERPDGSNFTLKIRSTKLEDSAMYFCASSEQGAEAFFGQGTRLTVV.